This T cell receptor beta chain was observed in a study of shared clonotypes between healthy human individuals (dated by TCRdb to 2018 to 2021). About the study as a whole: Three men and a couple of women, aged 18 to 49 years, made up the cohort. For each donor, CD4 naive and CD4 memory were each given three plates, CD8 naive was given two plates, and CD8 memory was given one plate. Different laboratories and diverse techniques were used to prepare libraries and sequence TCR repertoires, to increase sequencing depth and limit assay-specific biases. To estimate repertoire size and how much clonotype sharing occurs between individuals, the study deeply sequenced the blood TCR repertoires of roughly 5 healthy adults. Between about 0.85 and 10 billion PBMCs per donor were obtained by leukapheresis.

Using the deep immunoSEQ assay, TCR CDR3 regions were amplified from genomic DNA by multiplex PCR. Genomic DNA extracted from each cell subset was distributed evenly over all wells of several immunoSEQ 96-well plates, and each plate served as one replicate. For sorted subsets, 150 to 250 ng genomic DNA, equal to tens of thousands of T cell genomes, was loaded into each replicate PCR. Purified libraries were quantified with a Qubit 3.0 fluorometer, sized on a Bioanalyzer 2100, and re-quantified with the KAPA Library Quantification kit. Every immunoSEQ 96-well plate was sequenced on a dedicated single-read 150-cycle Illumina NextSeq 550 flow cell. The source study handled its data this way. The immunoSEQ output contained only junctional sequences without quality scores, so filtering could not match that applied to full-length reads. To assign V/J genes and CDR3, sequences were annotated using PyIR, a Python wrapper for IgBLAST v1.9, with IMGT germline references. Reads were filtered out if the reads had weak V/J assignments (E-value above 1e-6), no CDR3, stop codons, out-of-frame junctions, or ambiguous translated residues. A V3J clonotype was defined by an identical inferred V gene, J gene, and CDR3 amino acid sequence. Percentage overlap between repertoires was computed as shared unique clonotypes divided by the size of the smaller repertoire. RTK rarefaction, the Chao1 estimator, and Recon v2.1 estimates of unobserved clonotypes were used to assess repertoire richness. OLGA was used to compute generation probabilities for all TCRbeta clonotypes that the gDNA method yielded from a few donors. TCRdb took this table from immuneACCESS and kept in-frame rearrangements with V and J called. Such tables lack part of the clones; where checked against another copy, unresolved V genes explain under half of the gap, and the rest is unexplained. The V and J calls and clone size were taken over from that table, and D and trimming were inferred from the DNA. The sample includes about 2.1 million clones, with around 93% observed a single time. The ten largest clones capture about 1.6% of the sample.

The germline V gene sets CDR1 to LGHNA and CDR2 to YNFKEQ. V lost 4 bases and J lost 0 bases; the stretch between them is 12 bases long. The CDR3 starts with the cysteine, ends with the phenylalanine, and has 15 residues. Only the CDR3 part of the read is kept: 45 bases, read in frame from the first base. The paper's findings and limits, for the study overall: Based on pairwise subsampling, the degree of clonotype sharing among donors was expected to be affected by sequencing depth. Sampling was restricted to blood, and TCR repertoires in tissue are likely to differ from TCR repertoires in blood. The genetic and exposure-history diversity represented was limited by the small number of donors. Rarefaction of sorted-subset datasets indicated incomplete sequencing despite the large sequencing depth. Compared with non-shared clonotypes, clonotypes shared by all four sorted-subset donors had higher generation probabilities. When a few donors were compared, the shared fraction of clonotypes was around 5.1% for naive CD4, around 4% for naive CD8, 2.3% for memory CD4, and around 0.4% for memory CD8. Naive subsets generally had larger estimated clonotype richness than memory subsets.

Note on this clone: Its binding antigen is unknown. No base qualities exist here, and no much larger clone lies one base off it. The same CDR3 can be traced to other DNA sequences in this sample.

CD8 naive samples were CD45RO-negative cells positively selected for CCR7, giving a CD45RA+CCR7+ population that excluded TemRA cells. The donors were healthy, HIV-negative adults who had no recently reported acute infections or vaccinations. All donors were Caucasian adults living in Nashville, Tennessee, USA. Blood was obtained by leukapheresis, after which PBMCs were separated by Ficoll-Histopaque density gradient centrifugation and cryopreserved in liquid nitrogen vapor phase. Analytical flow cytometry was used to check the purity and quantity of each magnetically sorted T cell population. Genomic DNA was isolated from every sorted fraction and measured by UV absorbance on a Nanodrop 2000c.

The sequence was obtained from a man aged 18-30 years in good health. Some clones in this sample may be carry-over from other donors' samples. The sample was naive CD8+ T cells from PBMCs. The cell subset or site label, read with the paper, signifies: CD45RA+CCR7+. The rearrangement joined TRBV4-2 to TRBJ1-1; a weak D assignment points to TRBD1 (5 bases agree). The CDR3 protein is CASSPREGMNTEAFF. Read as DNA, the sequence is TGTGCCAGCAGCCCAAGAGAGGGGATGAACACTGAAGCTTTCTTT.